This T cell receptor (beta chain) was profiled in a study of blood T cell repertoires in COVID-19. Study information: Acute and convalescent COVID-19 samples came from the United States, Italy and Spain. Nucleic acid was either cDNA or gDNA, and it came from T cells, B-cell-depleted T cells, or PBMCs.

The CDR3 sequence is 15 residues long. Trimming left V 1 base short and J 1 base short, with 8 bases between. Germline CDR1 LGHNA, CDR2 YNFKEQ. Authors' methods: Nucleated cell counts were estimated from reference gene primer amplification. TCRdb's copy holds only in-frame clones and misses some; the assay was immunoSEQ multiplex PCR. V and J calls and clone size come straight from that table; D and trimming were deduced from the DNA. This repertoire shows approximately 200,000 clones, 60% to 80% found once; its top ten account for roughly 17%. The chain uses TRBV4-2 and TRBJ2-1, with D hard to call. This clonotype originated in a man between 60 and 75 years old with active or convalescent COVID-19. Sequences were obtained from peripheral blood. For the CDR3, the DNA is TGTGCCAGCAGCCAAGCCACCCGGTCCTACAATGAGCAGTTCTTC. This sequence encodes CASSQATRSYNEQFF.